This T cell receptor (beta chain) originates from a study of shared clonotypes between healthy human individuals. Study-level points and caveats: Four donors showed sharing of around 5% of naive CD4 clonotypes.

Sequenced by immunoSEQ multiplex PCR; TCRdb stores in-frame clones only, minus some. The sample comprises about 1 million clones, 75% of which are singletons, and around 1.4% rests with the top ten. Germline V lookup: CDR1 SNHLY, CDR2 FYNNEI. The CDR3 has 14 amino acids. V shed 4 bases and J shed 1 base, with 8 bases lying between them. Naive CD4+ cells were CD45RA-selected; the remaining cells were memory. As regards this clone: What it binds is not known.

The sequencing sample was made of memory CD4+ T cells sorted from blood. Documented subset: CD45RA-negative fraction. This chain connects TRBV2 to TRBJ2-4; no firm D call. This sequence originates from a man aged 18 to 35 in good health. CDR3 in DNA: TGTGCCAGCAGTGGAAGGGTGGCCAAAAACATTCAGTACTTC. This translates into CASSGRVAKNIQYF.